What follows describes a single T cell receptor (beta chain). The antigen it binds to is not known. Per-base quality was not reported, and no clone a single base away is much larger than it. This specimen belongs to a study of blood T cell repertoires in COVID-19 (TCRdb year 2020). A note on the overall study: Collaborator samples came from the United States, Italy and Spain and covered acute and convalescent phases of COVID-19. The prospective study material was composed of cDNA or gDNA derived from T cells, B-cell-depleted T cells, or PBMCs. Deeply sampled blood TCRbeta repertoires from subjects exposed to, actively infected with, or recovered from COVID-19 were included in the dataset. A freely available public database, intended as a resource for researchers studying the immune response to SARS-CoV-2, is where the repertoires were released. Samples were obtained from the ongoing ImmuneRACE study (first 160 participants) and from over 1,000 subjects provided by 6 global collaborators. Nearly every sample came with metadata listing a de-identified subject ID, COVID-19 status, age in years and sex. Where available, HLA class I and class II types were taken from metadata supplied by the sample provider and were not determined by assay-based typing.

TCRbeta CDR3 regions were amplified from genomic DNA by means of the immunoSEQ Assay, a bias-controlled multiplex PCR. Under the source paper's analysis protocol: Within the assay, amplification of reference gene primers was used to estimate how many nucleated cells each sample contained. To quantify the absolute abundance of each unique TCRbeta CDR3 rearrangement, sequence reads were collapsed and filtered. Productive Simpson clonality was computed per sample as the square root of Simpson's diversity index over productive rearrangements. TCRdb mirrors the immuneACCESS table, restricted to in-frame sequences. Some clones are absent from its copies; in checked studies, under half trace to an unresolved V gene, and the reason for the others is unknown. Clonal size and the V and J genes are those of that table, whereas D and trimming came from the DNA. The sample records 250,000 or so clones, more than 65% of which are singletons. The top ten constitute around 2.5% of the sample.

The germline V gene yields SGHTA for CDR1 and FQGNSA for CDR2. Its CDR3 holds 15 amino acids, cysteine through phenylalanine. The only DNA kept is the CDR3, 45 bases in frame from the first base. V sheds 5 bases and J sheds 7 bases, leaving 18 bases between their ends. Samples from volunteer blood donors who had recovered from COVID-19 were contributed by a second Seattle source. The collaborating institutions used their own protocols to collect whole blood in K2EDTA tubes. For TCRbeta analysis, collaborators shipped samples as frozen whole blood, isolated PBMCs, or DNA extracted from either of those sample types. General conclusions and limits of the study: How much clinical and demographic metadata was included differed by source and by participant, and the metadata was provided uncurated.

The rearrangement joined TRBV7-2 to TRBJ1-5; the D region possibly corresponds to TRBD1 (6 bases align). This receptor was taken from a man aged 35 to 55 who had recovered from COVID-19. The sequenced material came from peripheral blood. Here the CDR3 is given as CASSPRAGAKQPQHF. In nucleotides, the sequence is TGTGCCAGCAGCCCAAGGGCAGGGGCGAAGCAGCCCCAGCATTTT.